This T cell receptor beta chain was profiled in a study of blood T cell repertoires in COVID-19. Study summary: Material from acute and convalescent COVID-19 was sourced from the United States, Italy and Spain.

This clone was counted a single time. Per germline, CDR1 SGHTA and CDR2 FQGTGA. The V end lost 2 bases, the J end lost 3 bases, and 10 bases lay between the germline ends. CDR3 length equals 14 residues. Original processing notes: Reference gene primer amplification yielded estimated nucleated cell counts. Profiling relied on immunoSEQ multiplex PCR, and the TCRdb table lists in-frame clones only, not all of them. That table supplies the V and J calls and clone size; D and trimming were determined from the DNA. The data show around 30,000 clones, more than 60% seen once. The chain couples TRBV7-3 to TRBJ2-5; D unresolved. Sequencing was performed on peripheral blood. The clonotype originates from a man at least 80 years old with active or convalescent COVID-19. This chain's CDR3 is CASSLSHLKETQYF. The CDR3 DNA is TGTGCCAGCAGCTTATCTCACCTAAAAGAGACCCAGTACTTC.